This T cell receptor beta chain was identified during a study of blood T cells in healthy people across ages. Whole-study context: Per every two T cells, about one barcoded beta molecule was captured by template switching.

The use of a sample-barcoded 5' primer and a J-beta primer mix characterized a second PCR of roughly 7 to 11 cycles. TCRdb passed the 5' RACE reads through MiXCR, listing each CDR3 protein once. The sample consists of approximately 1,700,000 distinct CDR3 sequences, approximately 39% of them appearing once. Study-wide results and limits: Lack of knowledge of donor CMV status possibly confounded expanded clonotype changes.

The germline V gene has CDR1 SGHVS and CDR2 FNYEAQ. This CDR3 spans 14 amino acids. Trimming shortened V by 5 bases and J by 1 base, and 11 bases separated the two germline ends. Regarding this clonotype: Antigen unknown.

Each sample used at least 6 million PBMCs. Per sample, extraction of total RNA gave at least 5.5 micrograms in every case. The TCR was taken from a human donor in good health. V is TRBV7-6 and J is TRBJ1-1; the D is unclear. The sequencing sample was made of blood. The CDR3, as DNA: TGTGCCAGCAGCCCTCCCGCGCCGAACACTGAAGCTTTCTTT. Its translation: CASSPPAPNTEAFF.